Here is one TCR beta chain with its context. Its specificity is unknown. Primers used in a second PCR of about 6 to 11 cycles were a sample-barcoded 5' primer and a J-beta primer mix. MiXCR, run by TCRdb on the 5' RACE reads, gives a single entry per CDR3 protein. The sample records some 1.8 million distinct CDR3 sequences, about two fifths being singletons. These data originate in a study of blood T cells in healthy people across ages. Study-level findings and limits: No one knew whether donors had CMV, which possibly confounded expanded clonotype changes.

Sequenced material: blood. This receptor was taken from a human donor in good health.

This CDR3 is CASSSSRTSGLEQYF. In DNA, the CDR3 is TGTGCCAGCAGCTCTTCCAGGACTAGCGGGTTGGAGCAGTACTTC. The chain is built from TRBV7-2 and TRBJ2-7; the match to TRBD2 covers 11 bases. J gave up 7 bases and V 4 bases, and 9 bases lay outside the gene matches. CDR3 length: 15 amino acids. CDR1 and CDR2 (germline): SGHTA, FQGNSA.